This T cell receptor (beta chain) appears in the sequencing data of a study of response to subunit inactivated influenza vaccine. Study findings and constraints: Only a handful of new T cells, the authors suggested, are recruited with each seasonal influenza vaccination.

The trim removed 6 bases at V and 6 bases at J, leaving 8 bases unmatched. CDR3 length equals 15 residues. In TCRdb, the RT-PCR reads were re-called with MiXCR into one record per CDR3 protein. The data show roughly 630,000 distinct CDR3 sequences, around 13% seen once. This clonotype was seen ten or more times. Its antigen is as yet unknown. This chain joins TRBV12-3 or TRBV12-4 and TRBJ2-1, with 10 bases fitting TRBD1. This receptor was identified in a man between 50 and 59 years old who received an inactivated influenza vaccine. This sample comprised PBMCs from blood, obtained 14 days before vaccination. The CDR3 here is CASSSGTGASNEQFF. The DNA of the CDR3 is TGTGCCAGCAGCTCCGGGACAGGGGCTTCCAATGAGCAGTTCTTC.